The rows below give T cell receptor beta chains drawn from one sample of a study. Using its own MiXCR run on the RT-PCR reads, TCRdb lists one record per CDR3 protein. Of about 700,000 distinct CDR3 sequences in the sample, 12% to 15% were seen once. Material for sequencing was memory CD4+ T cells from blood. The receptors were gathered from a female donor in good health, serving as a healthy control. Both conserved end residues are part of each CDR3. The D gene is left open where the match is weak. Some rows have no size entry. The others give once, few or many, or a class for an expanded clone.

d_call clone_size j_call v_call cdr3_aa cdr3_nt
NA NA TRBJ1-4 TRBV28 CASSFWATNEKLFF TGTGCCAGCAGTTTTTGGGCAACTAATGAAAAACTGTTTTTT
TRBD1 few TRBJ1-3 TRBV7-6 CASSLLGQGVGGNTIYF TGTGCCAGCAGCTTACTGGGGCAGGGGGTAGGAGGAAACACCATATATTTT
NA few TRBJ1-2 TRBV12-3/TRBV12-4 CASKRTLETGYTF TGTGCCAGCAAAAGGACATTGGAGACTGGCTACACCTTC
TRBD1 few TRBJ1-5 TRBV7-8 CASSPVTGQSNQPQHF TGTGCCAGCAGCCCCGTGACAGGGCAGAGCAATCAGCCCCAGCATTTT
NA NA TRBJ2-2 TRBV18 CASWWTGELFF TGTGCCAGCTGGTGGACCGGGGAGCTGTTTTTT
TRBD1 few TRBJ2-2 TRBV12-3/TRBV12-4 CASRKGQGTGGELFF TGTGCCAGCAGGAAAGGACAGGGGACCGGCGGGGAGCTGTTTTTT
TRBD2 many TRBJ2-5 TRBV29-1 CSGVTSGRGETQYF TGCAGCGGGGTGACTAGCGGGAGAGGAGAGACCCAGTACTTC
TRBD1 many TRBJ1-1 TRBV5-1 CASSLAGQGGTEAFF TGTGCCAGCAGCTTAGCGGGACAGGGAGGCACTGAAGCTTTCTTT
NA NA TRBJ1-1 TRBV6-2/TRBV6-3 CASSRRQAGTEAFF TGTGCCAGCAGTCGGCGACAGGCGGGCACTGAAGCTTTCTTT
NA many TRBJ2-3 TRBV20-1 CSATLTITDTQYF TGCAGTGCTACCCTAACTATCACAGATACGCAGTATTTT
NA NA TRBJ1-5 TRBV20-1 CSAGGVNQPQHF TGCAGTGCTGGGGGGGTCAATCAGCCCCAGCATTTT
NA many TRBJ2-3 TRBV5-1 CASSSGFGGWSTDTQYF TGCGCCAGCAGCTCCGGCTTCGGAGGGTGGAGCACAGATACGCAGTATTTT
TRBD2 many TRBJ2-5 TRBV7-2 CASSRLGPSGSASEETQYF TGTGCCAGCAGCCGCCTAGGACCTAGCGGGAGCGCTTCGGAAGAGACCCAGTACTTC
NA many TRBJ2-1 TRBV12-3/TRBV12-4 CASSRGDNEQFF TGTGCCAGCAGCCGAGGGGACAATGAGCAGTTCTTC
NA many TRBJ2-7 TRBV6-5 CASTKTGRSSYEQYF TGTGCCAGCACCAAAACGGGTCGGAGCTCCTACGAGCAGTACTTC
NA NA TRBJ1-1 TRBV20-1 CSALPGGNTEAFF TGCAGTGCCCTTCCGGGGGGGAACACTGAAGCTTTCTTT
TRBD2 many TRBJ2-1 TRBV9 CASSVVGPSGSGGGNNEQFF TGTGCCAGCAGCGTAGTTGGTCCTAGCGGGAGCGGAGGGGGAAACAATGAGCAGTTCTTC
NA NA TRBJ1-2 TRBV28 CAGQTENYGYTF TGTGCTGGGCAGACTGAAAACTATGGCTACACCTTC
NA NA TRBJ2-7 TRBV25-1 CASSELGQGSFYEQYF TGTGCCAGCAGTGAATTGGGTCAAGGCAGCTTCTACGAGCAGTACTTC
NA few TRBJ1-2 TRBV10-3 CAISGGLGVMNYGYTF TGTGCCATCAGTGGGGGGTTGGGGGTAATGAACTATGGCTACACCTTC
NA few TRBJ1-5 TRBV18 CASSPGQGKQPQHF TGTGCCAGCTCACCAGGCCAAGGGAAGCAGCCCCAGCATTTT
NA many TRBJ1-3 TRBV6-5 CASSYGNTIYF TGTGCCAGCAGTTACGGAAACACCATATATTTT
NA few TRBJ1-2 TRBV12-3/TRBV12-4 CASSLNRVSQGYTF TGTGCCAGCAGTTTAAACAGGGTATCACAGGGCTACACCTTC
NA NA TRBJ1-4 TRBV11-2 CASSYTGRGSEKLFF TGTGCCAGCAGTTATACGGGTCGCGGGAGTGAAAAACTGTTTTTT
NA few TRBJ2-2 TRBV3-1 CASSHSYTGELFF TGTGCCAGCAGCCACTCCTACACCGGGGAGCTGTTTTTT
NA NA TRBJ2-2 TRBV20-1 CSATPRSDGELFF TGCAGTGCAACCCCCCGGAGCGACGGGGAGCTGTTTTTT
NA few TRBJ2-3 TRBV7-8 CASSLSRVDTQYF TGTGCCAGCAGCTTATCTCGGGTAGATACGCAGTATTTT
TRBD2 many TRBJ2-1 TRBV7-9 CASSLAGVNEQFF TGCGCCAGCAGCTTAGCGGGAGTGAATGAGCAGTTCTTC
NA NA TRBJ2-7 TRBV30 CAWSAYYEQYF TGTGCCTGGAGTGCCTACTACGAGCAGTACTTC
NA once TRBJ1-2 TRBV2 CASSEAHSNYGYTF TGTGCCAGCAGTGAAGCGCACAGTAACTATGGCTACACCTTC
TRBD2 few TRBJ2-1 TRBV11-2 CASSLGAGGDNEQFF TGTGCCAGCAGCTTAGGGGCGGGAGGGGACAATGAGCAGTTCTTC
NA many TRBJ2-3 TRBV9 CASSVDGRAGGPDTQYF TGTGCCAGCAGCGTAGATGGTAGGGCTGGCGGTCCAGATACGCAGTATTTT
NA NA TRBJ2-1 TRBV27 CARSLAFTEQFF TGTGCCAGAAGTCTAGCGTTTACTGAGCAGTTCTTC
NA few TRBJ2-7 TRBV28 CATLQQGFPYEQYF TGTGCCACCCTACAACAGGGATTTCCCTACGAGCAGTACTTC
NA few TRBJ2-5 TRBV5-1 CASSLFTGGETQYF TGCGCCAGCAGCTTGTTTACGGGGGGCGAGACCCAGTACTTC
NA few TRBJ1-3 TRBV29-1 CSVDGGASGNTIYF TGCAGCGTAGATGGCGGGGCCTCTGGAAACACCATATATTTT
NA NA TRBJ2-6 TRBV5-4 CASSLVSRSGANVLTF TGTGCCAGCAGCTTGGTTTCCCGGTCTGGGGCCAACGTCCTGACTTTC
NA many TRBJ2-7 TRBV20-1 CSARAGTHRYEQYF TGCAGTGCTAGGGCCGGGACCCATCGCTACGAGCAGTACTTC